This note documents a single TCR beta chain sequence. The antigen is undetermined. Its ends do not fully match the called genes, so a read error is possible. The same CDR3 also results from other DNA sequences found in this sample. This sample stems from a study of shared clonotypes between healthy human individuals. The study, taken as a whole, reports: Measured sharing among donors was expected to vary with sequencing depth. What limited the represented genetic and exposure-history diversity was the small number of donors.

Unsorted PBMC DNA was run through sequencing on ten immunoSEQ deep assay plates. The repertoire was sequenced with immunoSEQ multiplex PCR; TCRdb's copy has only in-frame clones and lacks some. This table has about half a million clones, roughly 83% appearing once. CDR3 length: 15 amino acids. Germline V gene sequence: CDR1 GTSNPN, CDR2 SVGIG (reference sequence). Donors comprised healthy HIV-negative adults lacking recent acute infections or vaccinations. V gene TRBV30 combines with J gene TRBJ2-7; 7 nucleotides align to TRBD2. Sequencing was carried out using PBMCs. This TCR derives from a woman between 35 and 50 years old in good health. Some clones in this sample may be carry-over from other donors' samples. In DNA, the CDR3 is TGTGCCTGGAGTGGTCAGGCGGGAGTTGCATACGAGCAATACTTC. Translation gives CAWSGQAGVAYEQYF.